Below, 29 T cell receptor beta chains from the same sample are listed, as sequenced in a study of blood T cell repertoires in COVID-19 (dated by TCRdb to 2018 to 2020). To prepare the library, the immunoSEQ multiplex PCR assay was applied. TCRdb re-hosts the immuneACCESS table, in-frame sequences only. Its copies lack some clones; in the studies checked, an unresolved V gene accounts for under half of them, and the cause for the rest is not known. The sample table holds about 160,000 clones, of which approximately 91% were seen once. Roughly 2.3% of the sample lies in the top ten. Sequencing was carried out using peripheral blood. The source of these receptors is a man between 18 and 29 years old with acute or convalescent COVID-19.

V and J are TRBV18 and TRBJ1-2; 7 bases align to TRBD1. V dropped 3 bases and J dropped 3; count of bases not matched to a gene: 16. There are 18 residues in the CDR3. Germline V gene sequence: CDR1 KGHSH, CDR2 LQKENI. The DNA for the CDR3 is TGTGCCAGCTCACCGAACGTCAGACAGGGCAGGGATGACTATGGCTACACCTTC. It encodes CASSPNVRQGRDDYGYTF.

This chain links TRBV2 with TRBJ2-5, with 7 nucleotides matching TRBD2. The CDR3 contains 14 residues. Trimming took 2 bases from V and 3 from J; bases not matched to a gene: 3. Looked up from germline, CDR1 is SNHLY and CDR2 is FYNNEI. CDR3: CASSEWSGKETQYF. CDR3 nucleotides: TGTGCCAGCAGTGAATGGAGCGGGAAAGAGACCCAGTACTTC.

The chain combines TRBV14 with TRBJ1-2; TRBD1 matches 9 bases. The V gene's germline CDR1 is SGHDN and CDR2 FVKESK. The J segment lost 7 bases and the V segment lost 3 bases, leaving 9 bases of the junction unmatched. This CDR3 is 15 amino acids long. CDR3 DNA: TGTGCCAGCAGCCAGAGGGACAGGGAATTCTTTGGCTACACCTTC. This gives the protein CASSQRDREFFGYTF.

The J gene is TRBJ2-7, the V gene TRBV6-5, with 7 bases lining up with TRBD1. The J segment lost 4 bases and the V segment lost 7 bases, leaving 10 bases of the junction unmatched. In germline, CDR1 is MNHEY, CDR2 SVGAGI. The CDR3 runs to 14 residues. The CDR3, as DNA: TGTGCCAGCAAGGCCAAGGGGGCGGAATACGAGCAGTACTTC. This encodes CASKAKGAEYEQYF.

This clone was counted a single time. This chain links TRBV30 with TRBJ1-1; 7 bases align to TRBD1. Unmatched junction bases numbered 6, after V lost 2 bases and J lost 0 bases. Looked up from germline, CDR1 is GTSNPN and CDR2 is SVGIG (reference sequence). CDR3 length equals 15 residues. CDR3 in amino acids: CAWSFGGGLNTEAFF. CDR3 sequence (DNA): TGTGCCTGGAGTTTCGGAGGGGGCCTGAACACTGAAGCTTTCTTT.

The chain recombines TRBV19 with TRBJ1-1; TRBD1 matches at 7 bases. Per germline, CDR1 LNHDA and CDR2 SQIVND (reference sequence). V shed 4 bases and J 2 bases; nucleotides not matched to a gene: 10. The CDR3 has 16 residues. CDR3 bases: TGTGCCAGTAGTACCAGGGGCAAGGGGGCCAACACTGAAGCTTTCTTT. The encoded protein is CASSTRGKGANTEAFF. Combining the CDR3 with reference TRBV19 and TRBJ1-1 gives the whole variable domain DGGITQSPKYLFRKEGQNVTLSCEQNLNHDAMYWYRQDPGQGLRLIYYSQIVNDFQKGDIAEGYSVSREKKESFPLTVTSAQKNPTAFYLCASSTRGKGANTEAFFGQGTRLTVV.

The chain is built from TRBV5-1 and TRBJ2-6; D may be TRBD1 (6 bases). The CDR3 is 18 amino acids. Germline CDR1 is SGHRS and CDR2 is YFSETQ. Trimming pared 4 bases from V and 0 bases from J, leaving 17 bases between. As DNA, the CDR3 is TGCGCCAGCAGCCTCACTACCACAGGGACCTCTGGGGCCAACGTCCTGACTTTC. This translates into CASSLTTTGTSGANVLTF.

The chain links TRBV12-3 or TRBV12-4 to TRBJ2-7; weak D call: TRBD1 (6 bases). The V and J ends lost 5 bases and 7 bases respectively, with 15 bases between them. This CDR3 spans 13 amino acids. The CDR3 reads CASSVRQVWEQYF. CDR3 bases: TGTGCCAGCAGTGTCAGACAGGTTTGGGAGCAGTACTTC.

The chain is built from TRBV7-8 and TRBJ2-7, with a weak D call TRBD1 (6 bases). V lost 2 bases and J 4 bases, leaving 9 bases between the germline ends. The CDR3 spans 13 residues. The germline V gene has CDR1 SGHVS and CDR2 FQNEAQ. The CDR3 protein is CASSLTDRYEQYF. CDR3 in DNA: TGTGCCAGCAGCTTAACAGACAGGTACGAGCAGTACTTC.

V is TRBV27 and J is TRBJ1-6; 7 positions agree with TRBD1. The junction had 3 bases not matched to a gene; V was cut back by 6 bases and J by 4 bases. Germline V lookup: CDR1 MNHEY, CDR2 SMNVEV (reference sequence). There are 14 residues in the CDR3. DNA for the CDR3: TGTGCCAGCAGAGAGGGACAGTATAATTCACCCCTCCACTTT. As protein: CASREGQYNSPLHF.

This sequence joins TRBV6-5 and TRBJ2-7; D is possibly TRBD1 (6 bases). V lost 6 bases and J 1 base, leaving 16 bases between the germline ends. The CDR3 runs to 15 residues. Per germline, CDR1 MNHEY and CDR2 SVGAGI. The CDR3 protein is CASRDHGQISYEQYF. The CDR3 DNA reads TGTGCCAGCAGGGATCACGGACAGATATCCTACGAGCAGTACTTC.

The rearrangement uses TRBV19 and TRBJ1-2; 8 bases map to TRBD1. CDR3 length: 15 residues. V was clipped by 2 bases and J by 2 bases; unmatched bases: 4. Germline lookup yields CDR1 LNHDA and CDR2 SQIVND (reference sequence). This CDR3 is CASSISRTGNYGYTF. CDR3 in DNA: TGTGCCAGTAGTATAAGTCGGACAGGGAACTATGGCTACACCTTC.

The chain uses TRBV6-6 and TRBJ1-2; 8 bases align to TRBD1. J lost 2 bases, V lost 5 bases, and 4 bases had no gene match. Germline lookup yields CDR1 MNHNY and CDR2 SVGAGI (reference sequence). This CDR3 has 14 residues. As DNA, the CDR3 is TGTGCCAGCAGTCCCCAGGGGGCGAACTATGGCTACACCTTC. This gives the protein CASSPQGANYGYTF.

The chain recombines TRBV6-5 with TRBJ2-5, with 7 nucleotides matching TRBD1. The CDR3 extends over 13 amino acids. Germline trimming cut 2 bases from V and 3 bases from J; bases unmatched to any gene: 0. The germline gives CDR1 MNHEY, CDR2 SVGAGI. The CDR3 sequence: CASSYGTEETQYF. The CDR3 DNA is TGTGCCAGCAGTTACGGGACAGAAGAGACCCAGTACTTC.

The chain couples TRBV3-1 (or the pseudogene TRBV3-2) to TRBJ1-3, with 7 bases lining up with TRBD1. Per the germline V gene, CDR1 is LGHDT and CDR2 is YNNKEL (reference sequence). The CDR3 extends over 15 amino acids. Germline trimming cut 4 bases from V and 3 bases from J; bases unmatched to any gene: 6. This chain's CDR3 is CASSPGQGVGNTIYF. DNA of the CDR3: TGTGCCAGCAGCCCTGGGCAGGGGGTTGGAAACACCATATATTTT.

This chain joins TRBV9 and TRBJ1-2, with a weak D call TRBD1 (5 bases). Looked up from germline, CDR1 is SGDLS and CDR2 is YYNGEE. V lost 1 base, J lost 4 bases, and 14 bases lay in between. The CDR3 loop spans 15 amino acids. The CDR3 region has the DNA TGTGCCAGCAGCGTACTAGGTCGTCAGGGCTATGGCTACACCTTC. Translation gives CASSVLGRQGYGYTF.

The V and J genes are TRBV9 and TRBJ1-1; TRBD1 is a possible D gene (6 bases). Germline CDR1 is SGDLS and CDR2 is YYNGEE. V was cut by 4 bases and J by 10 bases, with 17 bases left in between. The length of the CDR3 is 13 residues. The CDR3 coding sequence is TGTGCCAGCAGCAAGGACAGCCCAGAAGGAGCTTTCTTT. This gives the protein CASSKDSPEGAFF. The complete variable domain, with remaining parts taken from reference TRBV9 and TRBJ1-1, reads DSGVTQTPKHLITATGQRVTLRCSPRSGDLSVYWYQQSLDQGLQFLIQYYNGEERAKGNILERFSAQQFPDLHSELNLSSLELGDSALYFCASSKDSPEGAFFGQGTRLTVV.

The V and J genes are TRBV7-2 and TRBJ1-1; the match to TRBD1 covers 9 bases. Per the germline V gene, CDR1 is SGHTA and CDR2 is FQGNSA. V was pared by 5 bases and J by 4 bases, with 2 bases of the junction left unmatched. The CDR3 spans 13 residues. DNA for the CDR3: TGTGCCAGCAGCACAGGGGGCCGCACTGAAGCTTTCTTT. Translation gives CASSTGGRTEAFF.

The V call is TRBV11-3, the J call TRBJ2-2, with TRBD1 matching 10 bases. Germline CDR1 reads SGHNT; CDR2 reads YENEEA. V trimming: 5 bases; J trimming: 6 bases; junction bases outside the gene matches: 6. There are 15 residues in the CDR3. The chain's CDR3 is CASSTSGTGAGELFF. The CDR3 DNA reads TGTGCCAGCAGCACGTCCGGGACAGGGGCCGGGGAGCTGTTTTTT. Variable domain in full (rest from reference TRBV11-3 and TRBJ2-2): EAGVVQSPRYKIIEKKQPVAFWCNPISGHNTLYWYLQNLGQGPELLIRYENEEAVDDSQLPKDRFSAERLKGVDSTLKIQPAELGDSAVYLCASSTSGTGAGELFFGEGSRLTVL.

The chain recombines TRBV3-1 (or the pseudogene TRBV3-2) with TRBJ2-1; 8 bases fit TRBD2. The CDR3 is 17 amino acids. V dropped 5 bases and J dropped 5; count of bases not matched to a gene: 14. Germline CDR1 is LGHDT and CDR2 is YNNKEL (reference sequence). CDR3 sequence (DNA): TGTGCCAGCAGCTCTTCAGTAGCGGGGAGGATCAACAATGAGCAGTTCTTC. This translates into CASSSSVAGRINNEQFF.

The table lists this clone with a count of one. The chain is built from TRBV6-4 and TRBJ2-4; 9 bases map to TRBD1. The CDR3 has 13 amino acids. With 8 bases clipped from V and 8 bases from J, the junction kept 7 bases outside the gene matches. CDR1 MRHNA and CDR2 SNTAGT come from the germline V gene. DNA for the CDR3: TGTGCCAGCTCCCGGGACAGGGAGGACATTCAGTACTTC. Translating it yields CASSRDREDIQYF.

The V gene is TRBV20-1, the J gene TRBJ1-5; 7 bases align to TRBD1. The V and J ends lost 3 bases and 0 bases, in that order; junction bases with no gene match: 8. Germline-derived CDR1 and CDR2 are DFQATT and SNEGSKA (reference sequence). This CDR3 is 16 amino acids long. DNA for the CDR3: TGCAGTGCTAGTATGACAGGGATCCATAGCAATCAGCCCCAGCATTTT. Protein: CSASMTGIHSNQPQHF.

J is TRBJ1-1 and V is TRBV21-1; the table assigns TRBD1, which was not confirmed against the DNA. TRBV21-1 is a known pseudogene. The CDR3 spans 13 residues. Here the CDR3 reads CASSTTENTEAFF. CDR3 DNA sequence: TGTGCCAGCAGCACAACAGAGAACACTGAAGCTTTCTTT.

The genes are TRBV5-1 and TRBJ1-1; possibly TRBD1 for D (5 bases). Germline V lookup: CDR1 SGHRS, CDR2 YFSETQ. This CDR3 contains 15 residues. V shed 3 bases and J shed 3 bases, with 15 bases lying between them. CDR3 DNA: TGCGCCAGCAGCTCTCTTACGCCGGGGGACACTGAAGCTTTCTTT. Protein sequence: CASSSLTPGDTEAFF.

The rearrangement joins TRBV30 to TRBJ2-7; 7 bases align to TRBD2. CDR1 GTSNPN and CDR2 SVGIG come from the germline V gene (reference sequence). This CDR3 region has 13 residues. Trimming removed 3 bases from V and 2 bases from J; junction bases left unmatched: 4. The CDR3 region is CAWRPSGTYEQYF. The DNA of the CDR3 is TGTGCCTGGAGACCTAGCGGTACCTACGAGCAGTACTTC.

This chain uses TRBV5-8 with TRBJ2-2; D is uncertain. The germline V gene has CDR1 SGHTS and CDR2 YDEGEE. There are 15 residues in the CDR3. V dropped 4 bases and J dropped 0 bases, with 10 bases sitting between them. This CDR3 reads CASSPYLPNTGELFF. The CDR3 DNA reads TGTGCCAGCAGCCCGTATCTACCGAACACCGGGGAGCTGTTTTTT.

The chain carries TRBV4-1 and TRBJ1-2; D remains unclear. V was shortened by 8 bases and J by 0 bases, with 13 bases between the two germline ends. Germline V gives CDR1 MGHRA, CDR2 YSYEKL. This CDR3 is built from 14 residues. CDR3 DNA: TGCGCCAGCGGCAGCCCTAGAGCTAACTATGGCTACACCTTC. Encoded protein: CASGSPRANYGYTF.

The chain links TRBV27 to TRBJ1-1; D is possibly TRBD1 (5 bases). The CDR3 sequence is 15 residues long. Looked up from germline, CDR1 is MNHEY and CDR2 is SMNVEV (reference sequence). Trimming cost V 2 bases and J 5 bases, with 15 bases left between them. CDR3 protein: CASSLTTPGGTEAFF. As DNA, the CDR3 is TGTGCCAGCAGTTTAACGACCCCTGGGGGGACTGAAGCTTTCTTT.

The V and J genes are TRBV7-7 and TRBJ1-1; D possibly corresponds to TRBD1 (5 bases). The CDR3 contains 13 residues. Trimming stripped 4 bases from V and 2 bases from J, with 8 bases between. Germline V gene sequence: CDR1 SSHAT, CDR2 FNYEAQ (reference sequence). CDR3 amino acids: CASSSQENTEAFF. For the CDR3, the DNA is TGTGCCAGCAGCTCACAGGAAAACACTGAAGCTTTCTTT.